The present T cell receptor beta chain was sequenced within a study of T cell clonality in common variable immunodeficiency. Whole-study findings and limits: Fewer TCRbeta clones were shared among CVID subjects than controls. CVID subjects showed higher TCRbeta clonality than healthy controls. Fewer deletions and N-nucleotide insertions were reportedly seen in common variable immunodeficiency TCR beta sequences.

V dropped 4 bases and J dropped 4 bases, with 20 bases sitting between them. CDR3 length: 17 residues. From germline, CDR1 is LNHDA and CDR2 SQIVND (reference sequence). TCRdb's copy holds only in-frame clones and misses some; the assay was immunoSEQ multiplex PCR. The sample offers about 26,000 clones and no singletons, the top ten holding approximately 24%. This clone came up a few times. The antigen is undetermined. From the germline J gene comes the end of the CDR3, since the read stops 3 residues before it. The J gene is TRBJ1-3, the V gene TRBV19; TRBD1 might be the D (6 bases). The sequenced sample consisted of peripheral blood mononuclear cells. The TCR comes from a human donor with common variable immunodeficiency. CDR3 bases read: TGTGCCAGTAGTACCCAGAAGACAGGAGGACCAGGAAACACC. Its translation is CASSTQKTGGPGNT. The whole CDR3 protein reads CASSTQKTGGPGNTIYF.